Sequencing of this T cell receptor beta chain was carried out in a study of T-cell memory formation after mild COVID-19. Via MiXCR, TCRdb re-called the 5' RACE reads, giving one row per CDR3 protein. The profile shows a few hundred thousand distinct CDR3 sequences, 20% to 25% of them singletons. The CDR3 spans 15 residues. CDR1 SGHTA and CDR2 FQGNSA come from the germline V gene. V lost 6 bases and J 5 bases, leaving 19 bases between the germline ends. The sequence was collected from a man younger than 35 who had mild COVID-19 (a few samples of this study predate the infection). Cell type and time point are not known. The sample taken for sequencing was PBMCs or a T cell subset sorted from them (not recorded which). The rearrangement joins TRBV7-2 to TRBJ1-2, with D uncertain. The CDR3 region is CASSLHTEWRYGYTF. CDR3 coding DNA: TGTGCCAGCAGTTTGCATACAGAGTGGCGTTATGGCTACACCTTC.